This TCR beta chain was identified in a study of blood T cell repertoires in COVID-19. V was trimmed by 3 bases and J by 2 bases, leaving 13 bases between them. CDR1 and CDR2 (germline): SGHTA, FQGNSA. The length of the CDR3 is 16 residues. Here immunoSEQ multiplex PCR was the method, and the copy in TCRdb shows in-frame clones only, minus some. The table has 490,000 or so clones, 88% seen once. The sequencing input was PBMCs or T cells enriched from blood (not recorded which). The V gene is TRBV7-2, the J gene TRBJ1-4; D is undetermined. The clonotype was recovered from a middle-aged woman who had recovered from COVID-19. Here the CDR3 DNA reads TGTGCCAGCAGCTTGAGGGTGTTGGCTACTAATGAAAAACTGTTTTTT. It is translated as CASSLRVLATNEKLFF.